This T cell receptor beta chain is from a study of blood T cell repertoires in COVID-19. Study information: Researchers got acute and convalescent COVID-19 samples from the United States, Italy and Spain.

CDR1 SGHDN and CDR2 FVKESK come from the germline V gene. V gave up 0 bases and J gave up 8 bases, with 16 bases separating them. The CDR3 runs 15 residues. Under the authors' procedure: Nucleated cell number was recorded as an estimate derived from reference gene primer amplification. TCRdb's copy holds only in-frame clones and misses some; the assay was immunoSEQ multiplex PCR. The D gene and trimming were derived from the DNA, and the V and J assignments and clone size from that table. The data hold about 100,000 clones, with about four fifths observed a single time. This TCR was sampled from a man of 80 years or more with COVID-19, enrolled during active disease. The chain employs TRBV14 and TRBJ1-2; possibly TRBD1 for D (5 bases). The sample was peripheral blood. The CDR3 nucleotides are TGTGCCAGCAGCCAAGAGGGCTCCAGGGTTTGGGGCTACACCTTC. It is translated as CASSQEGSRVWGYTF.